The subject of this entry is one T cell receptor (beta chain). What was sequenced were expressed TCRB transcripts, since all of the isolated RNA had been reverse transcribed. The data were produced by immunoSEQ multiplex PCR, yet TCRdb's version contains in-frame clones alone and is incomplete. The table has 600,000 to 650,000 clones, 15% to 18% seen once; the top ten hold around 0.095%. This CDR3 comprises 16 residues. V dropped 7 bases and J dropped 3; count of bases not matched to a gene: 11. This entry comes from a study of beta chain features in type 1 diabetes. This chain connects TRBV23-1 to TRBJ1-1; 10 positions match TRBD1. TRBV23-1 counts as an open reading frame of uncertain function. The sequenced sample was naive CD4+ T cells from blood. The source is a man aged 18 to 30 in good health. The CDR3 DNA reads TGCGCCAGCAAACCAATAGGACAGGGGGGGGACACTGAAGCTTTCTTT. Translated, it gives CASKPIGQGGDTEAFF.